The 21 T cell receptor beta chains reported below all come from one sample, sequenced in a study of Ad26.COV2.S vaccination and SARS-CoV-2 variants. The treatment here: roughly 18 received Ad26.COV2.S at low or high dose, single or two shots; 5 received placebo; per-sample allocation not given. The samples date from day 63 after the first vaccine or placebo injection. The protocol was immunoSEQ multiplex PCR, while the TCRdb copy is restricted to in-frame clones and leaves out a portion. Among some 480,000 clones, around 90% were seen once, and the ten largest hold roughly 13%. The sample was peripheral blood, taken in a trial of Ad26.COV2.S vaccine versus placebo. These receptors were collected from a person between 18 and 65 years old who received the Ad26.COV2.S COVID-19 vaccine or a placebo.

The CDR3 protein is CASSPAIQGRIYGYTF. DNA for the CDR3: TGTGCCAGCAGCCCCGCCATCCAGGGAAGGATTTATGGCTACACCTTC. The rearrangement links TRBV7-9 to TRBJ1-2, with D perhaps TRBD1 (5 bases). From germline, CDR1 is SEHNR and CDR2 FQNEAQ (reference sequence). This CDR3 is 16 amino acids long. Trimming pared 5 bases from V and 5 bases from J, leaving 21 bases between.

This clone has only one observation. The chain couples TRBV15 to TRBJ2-3, with D perhaps TRBD1 (5 bases). Germline V CDR1 and CDR2: LNHNV, YYDKDF (reference sequence). V was clipped by 3 bases and J by 8 bases, with 18 bases between them. This CDR3 comprises 15 residues. CDR3 region: CATSRGKDGAGTQYF. CDR3 nucleotides: TGTGCCACCAGCAGGGGGAAGGATGGGGCAGGTACGCAGTATTTT.

The J gene is TRBJ2-5, the V gene TRBV11-2; 8 bases match TRBD2. Trimming at V came to 2 bases and at J to 1 base, leaving 6 bases not matched to a gene. The CDR3 extends over 16 amino acids. The germline V gene encodes CDR1 SGHAT and CDR2 FQNNGV. In nucleotides, the CDR3 is TGTGCCAGCAGCTTAATGCACGGGAGGGCCCAAGAGACCCAGTACTTC. This encodes CASSLMHGRAQETQYF.

The gene calls are TRBV7-9 and TRBJ1-1; the D is unclear. Germline V gene sequence: CDR1 SEHNR, CDR2 FQNEAQ (reference sequence). V was cut by 2 bases and J by 6 bases, with 7 bases left in between. The CDR3 has 12 residues. DNA of the CDR3: TGTGCCAGCAGCTTAACGGTGGCTGAAGCTTTCTTT. Translating it yields CASSLTVAEAFF.

The chain uses TRBV28 and TRBJ2-3, with D perhaps matching TRBD2 (7 bases). CDR1 MDHEN and CDR2 SYDVKM come from the germline V gene. V dropped 6 bases and J dropped 0 bases, with 10 bases sitting between them. This CDR3 has 14 residues. The CDR3: CASSGGQSTDTQYF. The CDR3 region has the DNA TGTGCCAGCAGCGGGGGGCAGAGCACAGATACGCAGTATTTT.

This clone was recorded only once. The CDR3 protein is CASDRSANYGYTF. Here the CDR3 DNA reads TGTGCCAGCGATCGATCCGCTAACTATGGCTACACCTTC. This chain joins TRBV27 and TRBJ1-2, with D unclear. Trimming shortened V by 8 bases and J by 0 bases, and 10 bases separated the two germline ends. The germline gives CDR1 MNHEY, CDR2 SMNVEV (reference sequence). This CDR3 contains 13 residues.

V is TRBV19 and J is TRBJ2-1, with D possibly being TRBD2 (5 bases). Trimming stripped 8 bases from V and 5 bases from J, with 16 bases between. Germline loops: CDR1 LNHDA, CDR2 SQIVND (reference sequence). The CDR3 extends over 14 amino acids. CDR3 nucleotide sequence: TGTGCCAGTCGGATACGGGGAGCGAACAATGAGCAGTTCTTC. Translated, it gives CASRIRGANNEQFF.

A single count supports this clone. This rearrangement joins TRBV6-6 to TRBJ1-5, with unresolved D. This CDR3 spans 13 amino acids. Trimming removed 2 bases at V and 6 bases at J, with 8 bases between. Germline CDR1 and CDR2: MNHNY and SVGAGI (reference sequence). The CDR3: CASSYPMGQPQHF. The CDR3 DNA is TGTGCCAGCAGTTACCCTATGGGTCAGCCCCAGCATTTT.

V is TRBV19 and J is TRBJ2-3; D is tentatively TRBD1 or TRBD2 (5 bases each). In germline, CDR1 is LNHDA, CDR2 SQIVND (reference sequence). V was pared by 10 bases and J by 0 bases, with 11 bases between. The CDR3 spans 13 residues. In nucleotides, the CDR3 is TGTGCCACCGGGACGGCTAGCACAGATACGCAGTATTTT. Translated, it gives CATGTASTDTQYF.

The rearrangement uses TRBV10-3 and TRBJ1-6; 7 nucleotides agree with TRBD1. The V gene's germline CDR1 is ENHRY and CDR2 SYGVKD. CDR3 length: 14 amino acids. Losses at the gene ends were 11 bases for V and 9 bases for J; bases not matched to a gene: 13. The CDR3 DNA reads as TGTGCCGCCTCGGCAGGGGGAGGAGGTTCACCCCTCCACTTT. It yields the protein CAASAGGGGSPLHF.

This clone was seen just once. The V gene is TRBV7-2, the J gene TRBJ2-7; TRBD2 is a possible D gene (5 bases). V lost 2 bases and J lost 5, with 16 bases in between. CDR3 length: 15 residues. Per germline, CDR1 SGHTA and CDR2 FQGNSA. DNA of the CDR3: TGTGCCAGCAGCTTAAGATCGGCTAGCACCCACGAGCAGTACTTC. Protein sequence: CASSLRSASTHEQYF.

V gene TRBV3-1 (or the pseudogene TRBV3-2) combines with J gene TRBJ1-2; D unclear. Trimming stripped 1 base from V and 2 bases from J, with 8 bases between. This CDR3 spans 14 amino acids. Per germline, CDR1 LGHDT and CDR2 YNNKEL (reference sequence). CDR3 DNA sequence: TGTGCCAGCAGCCAAGGGTCCTCCAACTATGGCTACACCTTC. Translation gives CASSQGSSNYGYTF.

Many counts were recorded for this clone. The chain joins TRBV29-1 to TRBJ2-7; no definite D call. V lost 5 bases, J lost 1 base, and 6 bases lay in between. Germline V gene data show CDR1 as SQVTM and CDR2 as ANQGSEA. The CDR3 has 11 residues. The CDR3 DNA follows: TGCAGCGTTATCGATTCCTACGAGCAGTACTTC. Translated, it gives CSVIDSYEQYF.

V usage is TRBV28 and J usage is TRBJ2-7; D remains ambiguous. The ends were cut back, 6 bases at V and 2 bases at J, with 11 bases in the middle. Germline loops: CDR1 MDHEN, CDR2 SYDVKM. CDR3 length equals 13 residues. CDR3 sequence reads: CASSRGLTYEQYF. DNA of the CDR3: TGTGCCAGCAGCCGAGGTTTAACCTACGAGCAGTACTTC. Variable domain in full (rest from reference TRBV28 and TRBJ2-7): DVKVTQSSRYLVKRTGEKVFLECVQDMDHENMFWYRQDPGLGLRLIYFSYDVKMKEKGDIPEGYSVSREKKERFSLILESASTNQTSMYLCASSRGLTYEQYFGPGTRLTVT.

V usage is TRBV28 and J usage is TRBJ2-7; the D is unclear. From germline, CDR1 is MDHEN and CDR2 SYDVKM. The CDR3 extends over 14 amino acids. The ends were cut back, 5 bases at V and 0 bases at J, with 11 bases in the middle. This CDR3 reads CASSTDQSSYEQYF. The CDR3 DNA reads as TGTGCCAGCAGTACCGATCAGAGCTCCTACGAGCAGTACTTC.

The rearrangement uses TRBV19 and TRBJ2-1, with 7 bases lining up with TRBD2. The CDR3 covers 15 residues. Per germline, CDR1 LNHDA and CDR2 SQIVND (reference sequence). V lost 5 bases and J lost 2; bases outside the gene matches: 6. The CDR3 spells CASSRVGGTYNEQFF. The CDR3 bases are TGTGCCAGTAGTCGGGTCGGGGGGACCTACAATGAGCAGTTCTTC.

This clone was recorded a few times. The rearrangement joins TRBV6-4 to TRBJ1-5; D remains ambiguous. Trimming cost V 2 bases and J 5 bases, with 7 bases left between them. Per the germline V gene, CDR1 is MRHNA and CDR2 is SNTAGT. This CDR3 has 13 residues. The CDR3 loop reads CASSDGLDQPQHF. In DNA form, the CDR3 reads TGTGCCAGCAGTGACGGTTTGGATCAGCCCCAGCATTTT.

The chain links TRBV7-2 to TRBJ2-7, with D unresolved. Germline CDR1 SGHTA, CDR2 FQGNSA. Trimming pared 1 base from V and 1 base from J, leaving 8 bases between. CDR3 length: 14 residues. Here the CDR3 DNA reads TGTGCCAGCAGCTTAGGTCGGCGATCCTACGAGCAGTACTTC. Translated: CASSLGRRSYEQYF.

This rearrangement joins TRBV19 to TRBJ2-7, with 8 positions matching TRBD2. Germline CDR1 reads LNHDA; CDR2 reads SQIVND (reference sequence). The CDR3 extends over 14 amino acids. The ends lost 3 bases at V and 0 bases at J; junction bases unmatched: 1. The CDR3: CASSMLAGSYEQYF. DNA for the CDR3: TGTGCCAGTAGTATGCTAGCGGGCTCCTACGAGCAGTACTTC.

Here the CDR3 reads CASSKRQGPDTQYF. The CDR3 nucleotides are TGTGCCAGCAGCAAACGACAGGGTCCAGATACGCAGTATTTT. The J gene is TRBJ2-3, the V gene TRBV13, with 7 bases that match TRBD1. Germline V gene lookup returns CDR1 PRHDT and CDR2 FYEKMQ (reference sequence). Trimming cost V 5 bases and J 4 bases; bases outside gene matches: 6. There are 14 residues in the CDR3.

This clone occurred once. The rearrangement links TRBV6-6 to TRBJ2-7, with TRBD1 matching 10 bases. The CDR3 has 13 residues. With 10 bases clipped from V and 6 bases from J, the junction kept 9 bases outside the gene matches. The V gene's germline CDR1 is MNHNY and CDR2 SVGAGI (reference sequence). CDR3 protein: CATQDRGRVEQYF. The CDR3 bases are TGTGCCACCCAAGACAGGGGGCGCGTCGAGCAGTACTTC.